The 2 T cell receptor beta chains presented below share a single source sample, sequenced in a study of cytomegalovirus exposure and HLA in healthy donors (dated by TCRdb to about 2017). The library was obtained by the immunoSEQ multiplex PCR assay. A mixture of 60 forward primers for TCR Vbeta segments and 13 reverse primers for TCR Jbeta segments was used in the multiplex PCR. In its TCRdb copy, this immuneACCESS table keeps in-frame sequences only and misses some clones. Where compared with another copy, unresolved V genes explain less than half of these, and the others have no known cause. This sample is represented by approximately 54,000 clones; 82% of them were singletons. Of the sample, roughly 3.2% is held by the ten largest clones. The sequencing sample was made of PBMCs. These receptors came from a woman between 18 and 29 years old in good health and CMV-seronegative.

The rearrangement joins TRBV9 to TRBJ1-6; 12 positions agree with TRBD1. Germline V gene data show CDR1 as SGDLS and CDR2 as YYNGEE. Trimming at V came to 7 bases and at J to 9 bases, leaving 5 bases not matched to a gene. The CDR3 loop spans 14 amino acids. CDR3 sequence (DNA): TGTGCCAGCGGGGGACAGGGGGCAGGTTCACCCCTCCACTTT. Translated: CASGGQGAGSPLHF.

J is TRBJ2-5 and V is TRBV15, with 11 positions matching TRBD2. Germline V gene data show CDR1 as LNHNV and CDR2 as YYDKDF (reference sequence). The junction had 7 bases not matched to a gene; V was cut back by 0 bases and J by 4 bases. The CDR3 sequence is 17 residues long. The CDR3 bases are TGTGCCACCAGCAGAGATCCCGCTAGCGGGAGGCGAGAGACCCAGTACTTC. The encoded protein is CATSRDPASGRRETQYF. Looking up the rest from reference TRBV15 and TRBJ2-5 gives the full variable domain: DAMVIQNPRYQVTQFGKPVTLSCSQTLNHNVMYWYQQKSSQAPKLLFHYYDKDFNNEADTPDNFQSRRPNTSFCFLDIRSPGLGDTAMYLCATSRDPASGRRETQYFGPGTRLLVL.